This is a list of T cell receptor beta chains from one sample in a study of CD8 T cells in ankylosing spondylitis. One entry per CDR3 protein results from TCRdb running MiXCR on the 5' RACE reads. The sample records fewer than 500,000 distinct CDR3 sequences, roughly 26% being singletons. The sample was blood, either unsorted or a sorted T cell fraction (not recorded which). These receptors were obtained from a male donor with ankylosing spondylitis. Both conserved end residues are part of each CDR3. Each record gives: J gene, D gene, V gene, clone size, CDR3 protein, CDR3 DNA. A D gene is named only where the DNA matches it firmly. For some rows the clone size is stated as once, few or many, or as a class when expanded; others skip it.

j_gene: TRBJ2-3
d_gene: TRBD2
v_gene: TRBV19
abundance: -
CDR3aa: CASSIVGGSSFSSTDTQYF
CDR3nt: TGTGCCAGTAGTATAGTGGGCGGGAGTTCGTTTTCTAGCACAGATACGCAGTATTTT

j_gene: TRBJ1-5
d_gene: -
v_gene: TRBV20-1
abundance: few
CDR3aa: CSARDRVSRVSPQHF
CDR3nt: TGCAGTGCTAGAGATCGTGTTTCCCGGGTCTCGCCCCAGCATTTT

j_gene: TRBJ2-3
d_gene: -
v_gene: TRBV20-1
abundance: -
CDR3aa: CSAPPDTDTQYF
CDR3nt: TGCAGTGCTCCCCCCGACACAGATACGCAGTATTTT

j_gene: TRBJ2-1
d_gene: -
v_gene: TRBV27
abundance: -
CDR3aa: CASSWGVGSYNEQFF
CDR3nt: TGTGCCAGTTCGTGGGGGGTAGGCTCCTACAATGAGCAGTTCTTC

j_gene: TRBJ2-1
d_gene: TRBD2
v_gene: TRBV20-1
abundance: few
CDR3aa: CSAYGTSSYNEQFF
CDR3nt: TGCAGTGCTTATGGGACTAGTTCCTACAATGAGCAGTTCTTC

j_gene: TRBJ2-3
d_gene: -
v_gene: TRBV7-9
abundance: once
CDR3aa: CASSLVGINTDTQYF
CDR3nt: TGTGCCAGCAGCTTAGTGGGTATCAACACAGATACGCAGTATTTT

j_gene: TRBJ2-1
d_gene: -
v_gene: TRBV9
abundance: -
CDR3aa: CASSGASPYNEQFF
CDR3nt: TGTGCCAGCAGCGGTGCGTCCCCTTACAATGAGCAGTTCTTC

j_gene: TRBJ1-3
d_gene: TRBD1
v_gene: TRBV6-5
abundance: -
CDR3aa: CASSYGGQGYGNTIYF
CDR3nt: TGTGCCAGCAGTTACGGGGGACAGGGTTATGGAAACACCATATATTTT

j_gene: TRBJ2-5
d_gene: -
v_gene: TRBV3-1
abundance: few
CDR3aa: CASSQHDGRGGETQYF
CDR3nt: TGTGCCAGCAGCCAACATGACGGGAGAGGCGGAGAGACCCAGTACTTC

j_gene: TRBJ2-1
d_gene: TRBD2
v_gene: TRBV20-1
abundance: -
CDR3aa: CSARDRGGVEQFF
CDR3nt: TGCAGTGCTAGAGATAGGGGAGGGGTTGAGCAGTTCTTC

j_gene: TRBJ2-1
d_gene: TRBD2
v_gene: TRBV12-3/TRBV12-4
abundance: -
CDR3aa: CASSRRGTSGSYNEQFF
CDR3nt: TGTGCCAGCAGCCGAAGGGGGACTAGCGGCTCCTACAATGAGCAGTTCTTC

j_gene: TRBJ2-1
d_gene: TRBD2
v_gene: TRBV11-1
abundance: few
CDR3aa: CASSFGLAGYQRYNEQFF
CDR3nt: TGTGCCAGCAGCTTTGGTCTAGCGGGATACCAACGTTACAATGAGCAGTTCTTC

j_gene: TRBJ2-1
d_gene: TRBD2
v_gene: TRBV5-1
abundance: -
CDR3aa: CASSLFAGGAYNEQFF
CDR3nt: TGCGCCAGCAGCTTGTTCGCGGGAGGTGCCTACAATGAGCAGTTCTTC

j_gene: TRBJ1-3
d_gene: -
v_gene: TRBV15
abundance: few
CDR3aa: CATSPQVEGNTIYF
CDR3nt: TGTGCCACCAGCCCCCAGGTAGAAGGAAACACCATATATTTT

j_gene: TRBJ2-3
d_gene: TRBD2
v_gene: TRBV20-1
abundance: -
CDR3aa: CSARQLAGASDTQYF
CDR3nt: TGCAGTGCTAGACAATTAGCGGGAGCCTCGGATACGCAGTATTTT

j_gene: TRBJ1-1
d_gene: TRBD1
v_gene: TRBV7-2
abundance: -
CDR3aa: CASSLAAQGATEAFF
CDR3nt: TGTGCCAGCAGCTTAGCTGCACAGGGGGCAACTGAAGCTTTCTTT

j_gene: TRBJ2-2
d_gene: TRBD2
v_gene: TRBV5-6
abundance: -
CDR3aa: CASSLISGTNTGELFF
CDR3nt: TGTGCCAGCAGCTTGATTAGCGGGACGAACACCGGGGAGCTGTTTTTT

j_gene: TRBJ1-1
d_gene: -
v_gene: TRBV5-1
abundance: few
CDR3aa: CASSFDVGTEAFF
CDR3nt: TGCGCCAGCAGCTTTGATGTGGGGACTGAAGCTTTCTTT

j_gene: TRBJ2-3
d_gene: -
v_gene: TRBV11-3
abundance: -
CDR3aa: CASSSRRMVLDTQYF
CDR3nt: TGTGCCAGCAGCTCCCGGAGGATGGTACTAGATACGCAGTATTTT

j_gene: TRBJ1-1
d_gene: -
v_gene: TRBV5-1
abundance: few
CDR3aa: CASSLGGTNTEAFF
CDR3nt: TGCGCCAGCAGCTTGGGCGGGACGAACACTGAAGCTTTCTTT

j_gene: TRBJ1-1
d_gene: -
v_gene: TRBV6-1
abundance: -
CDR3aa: CASIRRSNTEAFF
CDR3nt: TGTGCCAGCATCAGGCGGTCGAACACTGAAGCTTTCTTT

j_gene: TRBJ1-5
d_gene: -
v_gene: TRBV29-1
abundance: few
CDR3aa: CSVEQGSGNQPQHF
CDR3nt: TGCAGCGTTGAACAGGGCTCTGGTAATCAGCCCCAGCATTTT

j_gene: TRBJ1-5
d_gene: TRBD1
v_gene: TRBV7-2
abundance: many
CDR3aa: CASSLGTGNQPQHF
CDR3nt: TGTGCCAGCTCACTAGGGACAGGTAACCAGCCCCAGCATTTT

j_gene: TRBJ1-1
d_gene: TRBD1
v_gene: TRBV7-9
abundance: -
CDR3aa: CASSDRGLNTEAFF
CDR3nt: TGTGCCAGCAGCGACAGGGGGTTGAACACTGAAGCTTTCTTT

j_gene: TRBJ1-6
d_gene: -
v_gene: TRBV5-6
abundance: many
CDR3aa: CASSLRQTSPLHF
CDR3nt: TGTGCCAGCAGCTTGCGGCAGACTTCACCCCTCCACTTT

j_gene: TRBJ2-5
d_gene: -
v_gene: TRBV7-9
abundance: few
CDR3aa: CASSSTATQYF
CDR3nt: TGTGCCAGCAGTTCGACCGCGACCCAGTACTTC

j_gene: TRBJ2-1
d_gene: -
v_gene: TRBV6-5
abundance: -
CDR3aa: CASSYGAASDEQFF
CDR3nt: TGTGCCAGCAGTTACGGAGCCGCAAGCGATGAGCAGTTCTTC

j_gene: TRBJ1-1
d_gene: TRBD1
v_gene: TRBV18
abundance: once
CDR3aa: CASSPTDRGQAFF
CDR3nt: TGTGCCAGCTCACCGACCGACAGGGGCCAAGCTTTCTTT

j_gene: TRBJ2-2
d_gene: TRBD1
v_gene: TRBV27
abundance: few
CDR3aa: CASSLWDSGELFF
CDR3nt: TGTGCCAGCAGTTTGTGGGACAGTGGGGAGCTGTTTTTT

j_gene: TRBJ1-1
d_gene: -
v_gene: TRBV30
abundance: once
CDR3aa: CALEVGQNTEAFF
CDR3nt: TGTGCCCTTGAGGTGGGGCAGAACACTGAAGCTTTCTTT

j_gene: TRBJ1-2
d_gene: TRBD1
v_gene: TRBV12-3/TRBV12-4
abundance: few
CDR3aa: CASSSGRTGYYGYTF
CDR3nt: TGTGCCAGCAGCAGTGGGAGGACAGGCTACTATGGCTACACCTTC

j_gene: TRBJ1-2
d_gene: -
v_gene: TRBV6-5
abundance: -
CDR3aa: CASSYSAGYGENYGYTF
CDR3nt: TGTGCCAGCAGTTACTCTGCTGGGTACGGAGAGAACTATGGCTACACCTTC

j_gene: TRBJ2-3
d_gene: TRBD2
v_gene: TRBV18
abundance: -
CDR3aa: CASSPPLAGGSTDTQYF
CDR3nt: TGTGCCAGCTCACCCCCTTTAGCGGGAGGGAGCACAGATACGCAGTATTTT

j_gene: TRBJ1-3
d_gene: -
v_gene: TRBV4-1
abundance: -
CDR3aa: CASSQDIQAVAEGNTIYF
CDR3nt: TGCGCCAGCAGCCAAGATATCCAGGCCGTGGCGGAAGGGAACACCATATATTTT

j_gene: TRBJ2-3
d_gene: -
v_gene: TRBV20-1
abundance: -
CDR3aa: CSATVVAGTDTQYF
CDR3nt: TGCAGTGCTACCGTGGTAGCTGGTACAGATACGCAGTATTTT

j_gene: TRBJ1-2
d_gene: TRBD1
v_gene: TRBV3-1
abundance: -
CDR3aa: CASSQGDRDDYGYTF
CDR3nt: TGTGCCAGCAGCCAAGGTGACAGGGACGACTATGGCTACACCTTC

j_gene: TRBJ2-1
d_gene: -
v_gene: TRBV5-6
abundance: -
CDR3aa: CASSRLSLRSYNEQFF
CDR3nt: TGTGCCAGCAGCCGATTATCTTTGAGGTCCTACAATGAGCAGTTCTTC

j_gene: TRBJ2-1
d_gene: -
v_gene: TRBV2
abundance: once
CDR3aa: CASSSGVSYEQFF
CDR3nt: TGTGCCAGCAGCTCAGGGGTCTCCTATGAGCAGTTCTTC

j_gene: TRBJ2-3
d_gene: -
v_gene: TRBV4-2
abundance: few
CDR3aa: CASSQAAGRTDTQYF
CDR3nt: TGTGCCAGCAGCCAGGCGGCCGGTAGGACAGATACGCAGTATTTT

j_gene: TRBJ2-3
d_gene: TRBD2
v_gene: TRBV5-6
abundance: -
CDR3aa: CASSLGGQIGRWTDTQYF
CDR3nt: TGTGCCAGCAGCTTGGGCGGCCAGATCGGGAGGTGGACAGATACGCAGTATTTT

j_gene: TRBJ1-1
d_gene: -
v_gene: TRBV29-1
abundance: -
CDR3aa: CSVEVAVRPNTEAFF
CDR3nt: TGCAGCGTTGAAGTCGCAGTGCGCCCGAACACTGAAGCTTTCTTT

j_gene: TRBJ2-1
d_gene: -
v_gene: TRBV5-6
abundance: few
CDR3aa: CASSQISYNEQFF
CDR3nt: TGTGCCAGCAGCCAAATTTCCTACAATGAGCAGTTCTTC

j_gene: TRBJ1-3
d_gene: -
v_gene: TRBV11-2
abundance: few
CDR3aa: CASSLVGAFSGNTIYF
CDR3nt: TGTGCCAGCAGCTTAGTGGGGGCCTTCTCTGGAAACACCATATATTTT

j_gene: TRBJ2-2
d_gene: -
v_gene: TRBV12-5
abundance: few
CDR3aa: CASGSRLGGELFF
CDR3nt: TGTGCTAGTGGCTCCAGACTAGGCGGGGAGCTGTTTTTT

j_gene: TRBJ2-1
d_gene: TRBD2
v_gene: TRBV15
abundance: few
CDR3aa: CATSREIGGRASEQFF
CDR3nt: TGTGCCACCAGCAGAGAAATCGGCGGGAGGGCCTCTGAGCAGTTCTTC

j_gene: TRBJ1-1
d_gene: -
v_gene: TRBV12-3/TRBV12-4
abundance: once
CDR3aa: CASSLSEKGLWAEAFF
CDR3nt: TGTGCCAGCAGTTTGAGCGAGAAGGGATTGTGGGCTGAAGCTTTCTTT

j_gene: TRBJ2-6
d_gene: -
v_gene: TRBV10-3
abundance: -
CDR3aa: CAISELVRTGANVLTF
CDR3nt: TGTGCCATCAGTGAGCTAGTTCGAACTGGGGCCAACGTCCTGACTTTC

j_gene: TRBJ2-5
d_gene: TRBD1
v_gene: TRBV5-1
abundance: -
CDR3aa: CASSSGGQAGKTQYF
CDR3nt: TGCGCCAGCAGCTCTGGAGGACAGGCCGGAAAGACCCAGTACTTC

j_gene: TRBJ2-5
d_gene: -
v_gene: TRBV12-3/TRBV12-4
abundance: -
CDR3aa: CASSFWGLETQYF
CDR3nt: TGTGCCAGCAGTTTTTGGGGGTTGGAGACCCAGTACTTC

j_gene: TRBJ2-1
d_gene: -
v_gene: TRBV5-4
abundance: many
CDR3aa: CASSGGGGARHEQFF
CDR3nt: TGTGCCAGCAGCGGGGGAGGCGGGGCCCGACATGAGCAGTTCTTC